The 12 T cell receptor beta chains below all came from one sample that was sequenced in a study of shared clonotypes between healthy human individuals. The method was immunoSEQ multiplex PCR; TCRdb's version includes in-frame clones alone and lacks a portion of them. The sample holds 2 million to 2.5 million clones, around 90% seen once. The sequencing input was naive CD4+ T cells from PBMCs. Subset denoted: CD45RA+ positively selected. These receptors were taken from a man aged 18 to 30 in good health. Some clones in this sample may be carry-over from other donors' samples.

The chain combines TRBV5-5 with TRBJ1-4; D perhaps matches TRBD1 (5 bases). CDR3 length: 14 amino acids. Germline loops: CDR1 SGHKS, CDR2 YYEKEE (reference sequence). Trimming cost V 2 bases and J 8 bases, with 13 bases left between them. CDR3 coding DNA: TGTGCCAGCAGCTTTGTCGGGGCAAGGGAAAAACTGTTTTTT. It is translated as CASSFVGAREKLFF.

The CDR3 DNA reads as TGTGCCAGTAGCTCGCCGGGACGCCGGGAGGGGGAAAAACTGTTTTTT. Protein: CASSSPGRREGEKLFF. The chain carries TRBV19 and TRBJ1-4, with a possible D match to TRBD1 (5 bases). V gave up 6 bases and J gave up 8 bases, with 22 bases separating them. This CDR3 has 16 amino acids. Germline CDR1 LNHDA, CDR2 SQIVND (reference sequence).

This clone has more than one count but fewer than ten. This chain joins TRBV5-1 and TRBJ1-1; D is ambiguous. This CDR3 has 13 residues. CDR1 is SGHRS and CDR2 is YFSETQ in the germline V gene. The ends were cut back, 2 bases at V and 6 bases at J, with 11 bases in the middle. This CDR3 reads CASSFRGASEAFF. CDR3 DNA sequence: TGCGCCAGCAGCTTCCGTGGAGCCTCTGAAGCTTTCTTT.

The chain joins TRBV4-2 to TRBJ2-1, with 9 bases matching TRBD2. Germline CDR1 is LGHNA and CDR2 is YNFKEQ. This CDR3 has 16 amino acids. The J segment lost 7 bases and the V segment lost 3 bases, leaving 10 bases of the junction unmatched. The DNA of the CDR3 is TGTGCCAGCAGCCACCAAGGGCTAGCGGGAAGGAATGAGCAGTTCTTC. It encodes CASSHQGLAGRNEQFF.

This chain joins TRBV2 and TRBJ1-5, with D perhaps TRBD1 (5 bases). This CDR3 is 17 amino acids long. V was cut by 2 bases and J by 8 bases, with 22 bases left in between. The germline CDR1 and CDR2 sequences are SNHLY and FYNNEI. The CDR3 here is CASSEIGRVTRYEPQHF. In nucleotides, the CDR3 is TGTGCCAGCAGTGAAATCGGCAGGGTAACCAGGTATGAGCCCCAGCATTTT. The variable domain in full, with the rest retrieved from reference TRBV2 and TRBJ1-5, is EPEVTQTPSHQVTQMGQEVILRCVPISNHLYFYWYRQILGQKVEFLVSFYNNEISEKSEIFDDQFSVERPDGSNFTLKIRSTKLEDSAMYFCASSEIGRVTRYEPQHFGDGTRLSIL.

The J gene is TRBJ2-5, the V gene TRBV19, with TRBD2 as a possible D gene (5 bases). The V end lost 4 bases, the J end lost 3 bases, and 12 bases lay between the germline ends. This CDR3 has 14 amino acids. Germline V gene sequence: CDR1 LNHDA, CDR2 SQIVND (reference sequence). In DNA, the CDR3 is TGTGCCAGTAGTAACCCGGCGAGGGAAGAGACCCAGTACTTC. Translated, it gives CASSNPAREETQYF.

The gene calls are TRBV5-8 and TRBJ1-5; D not resolved. The CDR3 is 14 residues long. V gave up 2 bases and J gave up 0 bases, with 6 bases separating them. Germline V CDR1 and CDR2: SGHTS, YDEGEE. The CDR3 DNA is TGTGCCAGCAGCTTCTGGGATAGCAATCAGCCCCAGCATTTT. This codes for CASSFWDSNQPQHF.

This chain connects TRBV9 to TRBJ2-1, with unresolved D. This CDR3 is built from 16 residues. CDR1 is SGDLS, CDR2 YYNGEE, per germline. Trimming removed 4 bases at V and 3 bases at J, with 17 bases between. Here the CDR3 DNA reads TGTGCCAGCAGCCCTACAGCACTCCCGAACTACAATGAGCAGTTCTTC. It yields the protein CASSPTALPNYNEQFF.

As regards this clone: Other DNA sequences from this sample encode an identical CDR3 as well. The chain joins TRBV9 to TRBJ1-5; D gene ambiguous. The CDR3 covers 13 residues. Germline CDR1 is SGDLS and CDR2 is YYNGEE. The ends were cut back, 3 bases at V and 1 base at J, with 5 bases in the middle. CDR3 loop: CASSGDSNQPQHF. The CDR3 DNA reads as TGTGCCAGCAGCGGTGACAGCAATCAGCCCCAGCATTTT.

The chain employs TRBV5-1 and TRBJ2-7; D is undetermined. V lost 4 bases and J lost 3, with 14 bases in between. Germline V CDR1 and CDR2: SGHRS, YFSETQ. The CDR3 runs to 14 residues. The CDR3 DNA is TGCGCCAGCAGCCCCCAGGAAGACTTCTACGAGCAGTACTTC. This gives the protein CASSPQEDFYEQYF.

The chain combines TRBV5-1 with TRBJ2-7; 7 positions match TRBD1. J lost 9 bases, V lost 4 bases, and 13 bases had no gene match. Germline V gene lookup returns CDR1 SGHRS and CDR2 YFSETQ. The CDR3 spans 14 residues. The CDR3 DNA follows: TGCGCCAGCAGCACCGGGACCCCAACAGGGGTGCAGTACTTC. It yields the protein CASSTGTPTGVQYF.

This chain's CDR3 is CASSPSGTSFNEQFF. The CDR3 bases are TGCGCCAGCTCCCCCTCCGGGACTAGTTTCAATGAGCAGTTCTTC. V gene TRBV10-1 combines with J gene TRBJ2-1, with 8 bases lining up with TRBD2. CDR1 is WNHNN, CDR2 SYGVQD, per germline (reference sequence). Unmatched junction bases numbered 12, after V lost 8 bases and J lost 6 bases. The CDR3 is 15 amino acids.